The clone carrying this TCR beta chain was recorded at least ten times. This entry comes from a study of spatial heterogeneity in lung cancer. TCRdb re-called the 5' RACE reads through MiXCR, storing one row per CDR3 protein. Counted here are 35,000 to 45,000 distinct CDR3 sequences, more than 4.5% occurring once; the ten biggest clones make up 20% to 30%. The CDR3 consists of 13 residues. Germline-derived CDR1 and CDR2 are SGHVS and FQNEAQ. Trimming removed 7 bases at V and 0 bases at J, with 10 bases between. Time point here: sample taken at primary tumor resection. The rearrangement uses TRBV7-8 and TRBJ2-7; the D gene is possibly TRBD1 (6 bases). This receptor was taken from a female donor with early-stage non-small cell lung cancer. The starting material was PBMCs, obtained at surgery. In DNA, the CDR3 is TGTGCCAGCAAAAGACAGGACTCCTACGAGCAGTACTTC. It yields the protein CASKRQDSYEQYF.